The present entry profiles one T cell receptor (beta chain) with its context. These data come from a study of blood T cell repertoires in COVID-19. The CDR3 totals 13 residues. Germline V gene lookup returns CDR1 KGHSH and CDR2 LQKENI. Trimming removed 8 bases from V and 0 bases from J, with 11 bases in between. Produced via immunoSEQ multiplex PCR; TCRdb's table is partial and in-frame only. The sample yields 400,000 to 550,000 clones, more than 85% seen once. The chain links TRBV18 to TRBJ2-7; the D gene is possibly TRBD2 (6 bases). Sequencing was done on a sample of peripheral blood. This TCR was recovered from a woman in her twenties or thirties with acute or convalescent COVID-19. CDR3 region: CASRGSSSYEQYF. The CDR3 bases are TGTGCCAGCCGGGGGTCGAGCTCCTACGAGCAGTACTTC.